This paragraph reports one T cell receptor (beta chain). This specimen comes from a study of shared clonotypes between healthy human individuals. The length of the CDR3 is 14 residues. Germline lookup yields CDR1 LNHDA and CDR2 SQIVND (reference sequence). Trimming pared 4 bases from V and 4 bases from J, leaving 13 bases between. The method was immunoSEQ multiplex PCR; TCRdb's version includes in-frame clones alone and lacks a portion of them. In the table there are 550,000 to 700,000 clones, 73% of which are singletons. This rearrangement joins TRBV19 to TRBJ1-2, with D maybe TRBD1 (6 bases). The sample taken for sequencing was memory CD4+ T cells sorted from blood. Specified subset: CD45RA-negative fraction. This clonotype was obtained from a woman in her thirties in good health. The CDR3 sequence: CASSTSGEAYGYTF. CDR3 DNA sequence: TGTGCCAGTAGTACCTCAGGGGAGGCCTATGGCTACACCTTC.